These 28 T cell receptor beta chains share one sample of origin, sequenced in a study of cytomegalovirus exposure and HLA in healthy donors. PCR used 60 Vbeta primers and 13 Jbeta primers. TCRdb's copy holds only in-frame clones and misses some; the assay was immunoSEQ multiplex PCR. The table shows roughly 200,000 clones, with 75% to 85% occurring only once. Sequencing used PBMCs. These receptors were obtained from a young woman in good health and CMV-seropositive.

This rearrangement joins TRBV28 to TRBJ1-1; 9 bases align to TRBD1. This CDR3 has 12 amino acids. J lost 11 bases, V lost 6 bases, and 7 bases had no gene match. Looked up from germline, CDR1 is MDHEN and CDR2 is SYDVKM. The CDR3 DNA follows: TGTGCCAGCAGGGTGGGACAGGGAGGGGCTTTCTTT. Protein sequence: CASRVGQGGAFF.

The chain employs TRBV7-8 and TRBJ1-1; D call uncertain. CDR1 and CDR2 from the germline V gene are SGHVS and FQNEAQ. The germline V and J ends were trimmed by 3 bases and 0 bases, with 20 bases remaining between them. The CDR3 sequence is 18 residues long. The CDR3 reads CASSFTRGFPRVNTEAFF. In DNA form, the CDR3 reads TGTGCCAGCAGCTTTACCCGGGGTTTCCCCCGAGTGAACACTGAAGCTTTCTTT.

The V gene is TRBV5-6, the J gene TRBJ1-6; D is ambiguous. The CDR3 loop spans 14 amino acids. V lost 3 bases to trimming and J lost 5 bases, with 9 bases between them. The V gene's germline CDR1 is SGHDT and CDR2 YYEEEE. CDR3 sequence reads: CASSSNFHNSPLHF. As DNA, the CDR3 is TGTGCCAGCAGCTCCAACTTTCATAATTCACCCCTCCACTTT.

V is TRBV11-2 and J is TRBJ2-7; 12 positions agree with TRBD2. Germline assignment: CDR1 SGHAT and CDR2 FQNNGV. The CDR3 covers 16 residues. With V trimmed by 5 bases and J by 0 bases, 5 bases remained unmatched. CDR3 sequence (DNA): TGTGCCAGCAGCGGATTACTAGCGGGGGGCTCCTACGAGCAGTACTTC. Translation: CASSGLLAGGSYEQYF.

This chain uses TRBV5-1 with TRBJ2-2, with 7 bases matching TRBD2. This CDR3 is built from 16 residues. From germline, CDR1 is SGHRS and CDR2 YFSETQ. After removal of 2 bases from V and 1 base from J, the junction contained 5 bases not matched to a gene. The CDR3 spells CASSLGAGVNTGELFF. The CDR3, as DNA: TGCGCCAGCAGCTTAGGGGCGGGAGTGAACACCGGGGAGCTGTTTTTT.

The genes are TRBV13 and TRBJ2-7, with a weak D call TRBD1 (5 bases). Germline V gene data show CDR1 as PRHDT and CDR2 as FYEKMQ (reference sequence). There are 15 residues in the CDR3. V lost 7 bases, J lost 5 bases, and 21 bases lay in between. The CDR3 loop reads CASTPPRQGIHEQYF. DNA of the CDR3: TGTGCCAGCACTCCTCCCCGCCAGGGAATCCACGAGCAGTACTTC.

J is TRBJ2-7 and V is TRBV9; 7 bases map to TRBD2. The CDR3 length is 14 residues. The trim removed 1 base at V and 1 base at J, leaving 2 bases unmatched. Germline CDR1 is SGDLS and CDR2 is YYNGEE. The CDR3 is CASSVRGDSYEQYF. CDR3 bases: TGTGCCAGCAGCGTACGGGGGGATTCCTACGAGCAGTACTTC.

J is TRBJ1-3 and V is TRBV5-5; possible D gene TRBD1, 5 bases. The CDR3 loop spans 13 amino acids. Trimming pared 7 bases from V and 3 bases from J, leaving 11 bases between. The germline V gene encodes CDR1 SGHKS and CDR2 YYEKEE (reference sequence). CDR3 sequence: CASQGPDGNTIYF. CDR3 sequence (DNA): TGTGCCAGCCAGGGCCCGGATGGAAACACCATATATTTT.

The CDR3 DNA is TGTGCCATATCGCCGGGACTAGCGAGGAATGAGCAGTTCTTC. Residues: CAISPGLARNEQFF. The chain combines TRBV2 with TRBJ2-1; 10 nucleotides align to TRBD2. Germline trimming cut 10 bases from V and 7 bases from J; bases unmatched to any gene: 10. In germline, CDR1 is SNHLY, CDR2 FYNNEI. CDR3 length: 14 amino acids.

This clone was picked up one time. This chain joins TRBV5-4 and TRBJ1-1, with 11 nucleotides matching TRBD1. The CDR3 has 15 amino acids. The junction had 7 bases not matched to a gene; V was cut back by 5 bases and J by 4 bases. Per the germline V gene, CDR1 is SGHNT and CDR2 is YYREEE (reference sequence). The CDR3 loop is CASRSGTGGITEAFF. In DNA, the CDR3 is TGTGCCAGCAGATCCGGGACAGGGGGGATCACTGAAGCTTTCTTT.

J is TRBJ2-7 and V is TRBV5-4, with 11 bases matching TRBD1. The V gene end was trimmed by 2 bases and the J gene end by 6 bases; junction bases not matched to a gene: 7. This CDR3 is built from 15 residues. Germline-derived CDR1 and CDR2 are SGHNT and YYREEE (reference sequence). The DNA for the CDR3 is TGTGCCAGCAGCTTTCTCGGACAGGGGGCGTCCGAGCAGTACTTC. This gives the protein CASSFLGQGASEQYF.

This chain links TRBV6-5 with TRBJ1-4, with D perhaps matching TRBD1 (5 bases). The CDR3 is 15 residues long. The ends were cut back, 0 bases at V and 7 bases at J, with 12 bases in the middle. Per germline, CDR1 MNHEY and CDR2 SVGAGI. The CDR3 loop is CASSYSKGEGEKLFF. The CDR3, as DNA: TGTGCCAGCAGTTACTCGAAAGGGGAAGGTGAAAAACTGTTTTTT.

The genes are TRBV23-1 and TRBJ2-3; TRBD2 agrees at 10 bases. TRBV23-1 is annotated as an ORF whose role is uncertain. V trimming: 1 base; J trimming: 4 bases; junction bases outside the gene matches: 17. This CDR3 has 20 residues. CDR3 DNA: TGCGCCAGCAGTCAATTTCACTCTAGCGGGGGCCGCCGTTACGCAGATACGCAGTATTTT. As protein: CASSQFHSSGGRRYADTQYF.

The chain uses TRBV19 and TRBJ1-5; 7 bases map to TRBD1. The CDR3 extends over 14 amino acids. With V trimmed by 7 bases and J by 1 base, 4 bases remained unmatched. Germline V gives CDR1 LNHDA, CDR2 SQIVND (reference sequence). The CDR3 is CASIQTGSNQPQHF. CDR3 bases: TGTGCCAGTATTCAGACAGGGAGCAATCAGCCCCAGCATTTT. Full variable domain (missing parts from reference TRBV19 and TRBJ1-5): DGGITQSPKYLFRKEGQNVTLSCEQNLNHDAMYWYRQDPGQGLRLIYYSQIVNDFQKGDIAEGYSVSREKKESFPLTVTSAQKNPTAFYLCASIQTGSNQPQHFGDGTRLSIL.

This chain connects TRBV2 to TRBJ2-3; D is unclear. This CDR3 is 12 amino acids long. The V end lost 4 bases, the J end lost 1 base, and 3 bases lay between the germline ends. Looked up from germline, CDR1 is SNHLY and CDR2 is FYNNEI. The CDR3 coding sequence is TGTGCCAGCAGTGTCGGCACAGATACGCAGTATTTT. Protein sequence: CASSVGTDTQYF.

This chain connects TRBV6-5 to TRBJ1-3; D unclear. The CDR3 totals 13 residues. V shed 10 bases and J shed 0 bases, with 10 bases lying between them. Germline-derived CDR1 and CDR2 are MNHEY and SVGAGI. The CDR3 nucleotides read TGTGCCACCTGGGCCTACTCTGGAAACACCATATATTTT. Amino acid sequence: CATWAYSGNTIYF.

This chain connects TRBV6-5 to TRBJ1-1; 7 bases fit TRBD1. Germline V gene data show CDR1 as MNHEY and CDR2 as SVGAGI. The CDR3 totals 14 residues. V lost 5 bases to trimming and J lost 9 bases; unmatched junction nucleotides: 12. The CDR3 DNA follows: TGTGCCAGCAGTCCGGCGAGGGGGCTAATACAAGCTTTCTTT. Translating it yields CASSPARGLIQAFF.

V gene TRBV19 combines with J gene TRBJ2-1, with a possible D match to TRBD2 (5 bases). Trimming took 6 bases from V and 12 from J, leaving 21 bases between them. The CDR3 spans 14 residues. The germline V gene has CDR1 LNHDA and CDR2 SQIVND (reference sequence). The CDR3 here is CASSLQRASPGQFF. The CDR3 DNA is TGTGCCAGTAGCCTACAGAGGGCTAGTCCCGGGCAGTTCTTC.

J is TRBJ1-2 and V is TRBV10-3; possible D gene TRBD1, 5 bases. Per germline, CDR1 ENHRY and CDR2 SYGVKD. The CDR3 consists of 13 residues. Trimming left V 10 bases short and J 8 bases short, with 20 bases between. CDR3: CATKEVAGGGYTF. DNA of the CDR3: TGTGCCACCAAGGAGGTCGCCGGGGGAGGCTACACCTTC.

The chain recombines TRBV28 with TRBJ2-2, with 8 positions matching TRBD1. This CDR3 has 14 amino acids. The V gene's germline CDR1 is MDHEN and CDR2 SYDVKM. V lost 5 bases to trimming and J lost 8 bases; unmatched junction nucleotides: 7. CDR3 region: CASSPDRGGGELFF. CDR3 coding DNA: TGTGCCAGCAGTCCTGACAGGGGTGGGGGGGAGCTGTTTTTT.

The chain recombines TRBV7-2 with TRBJ2-5, with D perhaps TRBD2 (6 bases). This CDR3 comprises 17 residues. Germline CDR1 is SGHTA and CDR2 is FQGNSA. The V gene lost 2 bases and the J gene lost 1 base, with 17 bases spanning the gap. The CDR3 DNA reads TGTGCCAGCAGCTTATTGTCTCGGCGGGACCTCCAAGAGACCCAGTACTTC. Protein sequence: CASSLLSRRDLQETQYF.

This chain joins TRBV28 and TRBJ1-3, with D maybe TRBD1 (5 bases). This CDR3 is built from 17 residues. Germline loops: CDR1 MDHEN, CDR2 SYDVKM. Trimming cost V 3 bases and J 0 bases, with 15 bases left between them. DNA for the CDR3: TGTGCCAGCAGTTTCGAGGGAGGGGACCACTCTGGAAACACCATATATTTT. As protein: CASSFEGGDHSGNTIYF.

J is TRBJ1-6 and V is TRBV5-8; D remains unclear. Per the germline V gene, CDR1 is SGHTS and CDR2 is YDEGEE. The V end was cut by 2 bases, the J end by 0 bases, with 12 bases between. The CDR3 totals 17 residues. The CDR3 here is CASSFITQSSYNSPLHF. The CDR3 DNA follows: TGTGCCAGCAGCTTTATTACACAGAGCTCCTATAATTCACCCCTCCACTTT.

The V call is TRBV5-1, the J call TRBJ1-6; D gene unclear. V gave up 6 bases and J gave up 0 bases, with 7 bases separating them. The CDR3 spans 14 residues. The germline V gene encodes CDR1 SGHRS and CDR2 YFSETQ. The CDR3 here is CASKDNSYNSPLHF. In DNA, the CDR3 is TGCGCCAGCAAAGACAACTCCTATAATTCACCCCTCCACTTT.

V usage is TRBV21-1 and J usage is TRBJ2-7; the D call TRBD1 from the table was never checked on the DNA. TRBV21-1 is labeled a pseudogene. CDR3 length: 14 residues. CDR3 nucleotides: TGTGCCAGACCCGACAGGGTGGGCTCCTACGAGCAGTACTTC. Protein sequence: CARPDRVGSYEQYF.

V and J are TRBV7-8 and TRBJ2-3; no definite D call. CDR3 size: 14 residues. Germline lookup yields CDR1 SGHVS and CDR2 FQNEAQ. V lost 5 bases to trimming and J lost 2 bases, with 11 bases between them. The CDR3 DNA reads as TGTGCCAGCAGCGCACCAGACTCCACAGATACGCAGTATTTT. It yields the protein CASSAPDSTDTQYF.

This chain uses TRBV6-6 with TRBJ2-2; unclear D gene. V dropped 7 bases and J dropped 0 bases, with 12 bases sitting between them. CDR1 and CDR2 from the germline V gene are MNHNY and SVGAGI (reference sequence). The CDR3 consists of 15 residues. CDR3: CASTLRGANTGELFF. The CDR3 coding sequence is TGTGCCAGCACCCTCCGAGGCGCGAACACCGGGGAGCTGTTTTTT.

With regard to this clone: The sample has other DNA sequences that encode this CDR3 too. The chain joins TRBV2 to TRBJ2-3; a weak D match, TRBD1 (6 bases). The CDR3 consists of 14 residues. V lost 7 bases and J lost 6, with 17 bases in between. Looked up from germline, CDR1 is SNHLY and CDR2 is FYNNEI. The CDR3 loop reads CASTTDRNRDTQYF. CDR3 bases: TGTGCCAGCACCACGGACAGAAACAGGGATACGCAGTATTTT.